The 7 T cell receptor beta chains presented below share a single source sample, sequenced in a study of T cell repertoires in cytomegalovirus infection. A single record per CDR3 protein comes from TCRdb applying MiXCR to the reads. The sample lists just under 500,000 distinct CDR3 sequences, 30% to 35% seen once, with 15% to 20% in the top ten. Which antigens these TCRs recognize remains unknown. The source was cultured PBMCs, collected from culture after CMV antigen stimulation. These receptors all come from a human donor in good health (CMV status not recorded). Some clones in this sample may be carry-over from other donors' samples.

The chain carries TRBV28 and TRBJ1-6, with a weak D call TRBD1 (5 bases). V lost 2 bases and J 8 bases, leaving 13 bases between the germline ends. The germline gives CDR1 MDHEN, CDR2 SYDVKM. This CDR3 has 15 amino acids. CDR3 protein: CASSLVGHKDSPLHF. The CDR3 DNA reads TGTGCCAGCAGTTTAGTGGGGCATAAGGATTCACCCCTCCACTTT.

The V gene is TRBV6-2 or TRBV6-3, the J gene TRBJ2-2; D is ambiguous. The CDR3 is made up of 14 amino acids. Trimming shortened V by 2 bases and J by 6 bases, and 10 bases separated the two germline ends. Germline CDR1 reads MNHEY; CDR2 reads SVGEGT. CDR3 protein: CASSYVISAGELFF. CDR3 DNA sequence: TGTGCCAGCAGTTACGTAATCTCGGCCGGGGAGCTGTTTTTT.

This chain uses TRBV11-2 with TRBJ2-1; 9 nucleotides line up with TRBD2. The CDR3 covers 15 residues. The V and J ends lost 1 base and 6 bases, in that order; junction bases with no gene match: 4. The germline V gene encodes CDR1 SGHAT and CDR2 FQNNGV. The CDR3 region has the DNA TGTGCCAGCAGCTTAGTAGCGGGAGCAACCAATGAGCAGTTCTTC. Protein product: CASSLVAGATNEQFF.

This sequence joins TRBV15 and TRBJ2-7; maybe TRBD2 (6 bases). The V end lost 0 bases, the J end lost 1 base, and 25 bases lay between the germline ends. The CDR3 spans 20 residues. CDR1 and CDR2 (germline): LNHNV, YYDKDF (reference sequence). The CDR3 region is CATSRDYSQPEGPLSYEQYV. The CDR3 DNA follows: TGTGCCACCAGCAGAGATTACAGCCAGCCGGAGGGGCCGCTATCCTACGAGCAGTACGTC.

This clonotype has just a few counts. This chain uses TRBV6-2 or TRBV6-3 with TRBJ2-3, with 9 positions matching TRBD1. This CDR3 has 16 residues. The germline gives CDR1 MNHEY, CDR2 SVGEGT. With V trimmed by 6 bases and J by 4 bases, 11 bases remained unmatched. Written as DNA, the CDR3 is TGTGCCAGCAGACCACGACCGGGACAGGGACCAGATACGCAGTATTTT. Amino acid sequence: CASRPRPGQGPDTQYF.

V is TRBV19 and J is TRBJ1-4, with TRBD1 matching over 9 bases. The CDR3 is 15 amino acids. The germline gives CDR1 LNHDA, CDR2 SQIVND (reference sequence). After removal of 5 bases from V and 7 bases from J, the junction contained 8 bases not matched to a gene. CDR3 sequence: CASSDPGQGGEKLFF. For the CDR3, the DNA is TGTGCCAGTAGTGATCCGGGACAGGGAGGTGAAAAACTGTTTTTT.

The count of this clonotype is one. The chain carries TRBV7-3 and TRBJ1-6; D ambiguous. This CDR3 has 15 residues. Germline CDR1 SGHTA, CDR2 FQGTGA. V lost 6 bases and J lost 7, with 16 bases in between. The CDR3 region is CASRANPTGNSPLHF. The CDR3 nucleotides are TGTGCCAGCAGGGCGAATCCTACTGGGAATTCACCCCTCCACTTT.